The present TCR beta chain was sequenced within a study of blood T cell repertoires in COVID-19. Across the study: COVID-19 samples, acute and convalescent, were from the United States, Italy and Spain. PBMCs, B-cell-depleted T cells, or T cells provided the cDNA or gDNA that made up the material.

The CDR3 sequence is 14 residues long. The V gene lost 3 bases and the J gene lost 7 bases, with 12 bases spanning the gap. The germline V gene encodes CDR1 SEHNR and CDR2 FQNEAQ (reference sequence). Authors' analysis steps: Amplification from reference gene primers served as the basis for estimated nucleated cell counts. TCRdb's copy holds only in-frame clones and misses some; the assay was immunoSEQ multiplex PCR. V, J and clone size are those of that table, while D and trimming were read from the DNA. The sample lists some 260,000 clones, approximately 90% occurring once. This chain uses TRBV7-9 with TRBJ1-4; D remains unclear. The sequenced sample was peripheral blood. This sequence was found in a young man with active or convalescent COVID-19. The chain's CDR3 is CASSFAAEGEKLFF. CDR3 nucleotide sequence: TGTGCCAGCAGCTTTGCAGCCGAGGGTGAAAAACTGTTTTTT.